Listed below are T cell receptor beta chains from one sample, sequenced in a study of shared clonotypes between healthy human individuals. The repertoire was sequenced with immunoSEQ multiplex PCR; TCRdb's copy has only in-frame clones and lacks some. The sample includes about 2.4 million clones, around nine tenths of them seen just once. Material: naive CD4+ T cells sorted from blood. Every receptor here comes from a man between 18 and 29 years old in good health. Each CDR3 is given with its conserved first and last residue. Each record gives: V gene, J gene, D gene, clone size, CDR3 DNA, CDR3 protein. A D gene is named only where the DNA matches it firmly. Clone size is given for some rows only: seen once, a few or many times, or a class if the clone is expanded.

>TRBV6-1|TRBJ2-7|-|-
TGTGCCAGCAGTGGTCTGAGACTACCAACCTACGAGCAGTACTTC
CASSGLRLPTYEQYF
>TRBV7-9|TRBJ2-3|TRBD2|-
TGTGCCAGCAGCTTGGGGACTACCCCGACGGGCCAAGATACGCAGTATTTT
CASSLGTTPTGQDTQYF
>TRBV5-1|TRBJ1-2|-|-
TGCGCCAGCAGCCAGACCGGCTCCTATGGCTACACCTTC
CASSQTGSYGYTF
>TRBV5-1|TRBJ2-3|TRBD1|-
TGCGCCAGCAGGACAGGGCCTAGCACAGATACGCAGTATTTT
CASRTGPSTDTQYF
>TRBV28|TRBJ2-2|-|once
TGTGCCAGCAGTCCAGGGGGGACGAACACCGGGGAGCTGTTTTTT
CASSPGGTNTGELFF
>TRBV2|TRBJ2-7|TRBD1|-
TGTGCCAGCAGTGCAGACAGGGCCCTCGACGAGCAGTACTTC
CASSADRALDEQYF
>TRBV28|TRBJ2-7|TRBD1|-
TGTGCCAGCTTTGGGACAGACCCCTACGAGCAGTACTTC
CASFGTDPYEQYF
>TRBV18|TRBJ2-3|-|once
TGTGCCAGCTCACCACCCCCAGCCTCAGATACGCAGTATTTT
CASSPPPASDTQYF
>TRBV7-9|TRBJ1-4|-|-
TGTGCCAGCAGCCCTCCGGGAAAACTGTTTTTT
CASSPPGKLFF
>TRBV5-5|TRBJ2-3|-|-
TGTGCCAGCAGCTTAGGATTCCCTAGCACAGATACGCAGTATTTT
CASSLGFPSTDTQYF
>TRBV7-9|TRBJ1-1|-|-
TGTGCCAGCAGCTTAGCGATGGGTCCTCCTATTCCTCACTTT
CASSLAMGPPIPHF
>TRBV6-1|TRBJ1-3|TRBD1|-
TGTGCCAGCAGTGTCCAGGGGGCAGGTGGAAACACCATATATTTT
CASSVQGAGGNTIYF
>TRBV10-3|TRBJ1-5|TRBD1|-
TGTGCCACCGCCGGGACAGGGACCATGATCAATCAGCCCCAGCATTTT
CATAGTGTMINQPQHF
>TRBV5-1|TRBJ2-1|-|once
TGCGCCAGCATCCCCGGGGGAAAAACCTACAATGAGCAGTTCTTC
CASIPGGKTYNEQFF
>TRBV7-2|TRBJ1-3|-|-
TGTGCCAGCAGCTTAGACGGACTGACGAGCTCTGGAAACACCATATATTTT
CASSLDGLTSSGNTIYF
>TRBV10-2|TRBJ1-5|-|-
TGCGCCAGCAGTGCCCAGGGCATGAAGGGCAATCAGCCCCAGCATTTT
CASSAQGMKGNQPQHF
>TRBV2|TRBJ2-1|-|-
TGTGCCTCCGGAGGGAGCAGCTCCTACAATGAGCAGTTCTTC
CASGGSSSYNEQFF
>TRBV30|TRBJ1-4|-|-
TGTGCCTGGAGTGGGCAGGGTGAAAAACTGTTTTTT
CAWSGQGEKLFF
>TRBV13|TRBJ2-5|TRBD1|-
TGTGCCAGCAGCTCGGGACAGGGGACGGCCCAGTACTTC
CASSSGQGTAQYF
>TRBV18|TRBJ2-1|TRBD2|-
TGTGCCAGCTCACCCCGGACTAGCGGGGGGGTTTCCTACAATGAGCAGTTCTTC
CASSPRTSGGVSYNEQFF